This is a list of T cell receptor beta chains from one sample in a study of vaccination and CD4 T cells after COVID-19. For these TCRs, the target antigens are not known. One entry per CDR3 protein results from TCRdb running MiXCR on the PCR reads. The sample consists of around 12,000 distinct CDR3 sequences, 76% of them appearing once. Sequenced sample: CD4+ T cells from blood, cultured in vitro. The receptors were gathered from a human donor who had recovered from COVID-19. The CDR3 runs from the conserved cysteine through the conserved F or W. The order of the fields is D gene, J gene, V gene, clone size, CDR3 protein, CDR3 DNA. D genes are given only for firm matches. Size is stated for part of the rows, as once, few or many counts, or as a class when the clone is expanded.

d_call: -
j_call: TRBJ2-7
v_call: TRBV29-1
clone_size: once
cdr3_aa: CSGAYEQYF
cdr3_nt: TGCAGCGGGGCCTACGAGCAGTACTTC

d_call: TRBD2
j_call: TRBJ2-1
v_call: TRBV20-1
clone_size: medium-sized
cdr3_aa: CSARGALAGEFEQFF
cdr3_nt: TGCAGTGCTAGAGGGGCATTGGCGGGAGAGTTTGAGCAGTTCTTC

d_call: -
j_call: TRBJ1-2
v_call: TRBV7-2
clone_size: -
cdr3_aa: CASSAPMKGGVQGRRGYTF
cdr3_nt: TGTGCCAGCAGCGCGCCAATGAAGGGGGGGGTACAGGGACGACGGGGCTACACCTTC

d_call: -
j_call: TRBJ1-5
v_call: TRBV20-1
clone_size: -
cdr3_aa: CSARYQGTSNQPQHF
cdr3_nt: TGCAGTGCTAGATACCAGGGGACGAGCAATCAGCCCCAGCATTTT

d_call: -
j_call: TRBJ1-5
v_call: TRBV5-1
clone_size: -
cdr3_aa: CASFERSNQPQHF
cdr3_nt: TGCGCCAGCTTCGAACGTAGCAATCAGCCCCAGCATTTT

d_call: TRBD2
j_call: TRBJ2-7
v_call: TRBV20-1
clone_size: -
cdr3_aa: CSAREGTSLLEQYF
cdr3_nt: TGCAGTGCTAGAGAGGGGACTAGCCTCCTTGAGCAGTACTTC

d_call: TRBD1
j_call: TRBJ1-6
v_call: TRBV30
clone_size: -
cdr3_aa: CAWSVLDRGNSPLHF
cdr3_nt: TGTGCCTGGAGCGTATTAGACAGGGGAAATTCACCCCTCCACTTT

d_call: -
j_call: TRBJ2-5
v_call: TRBV7-9
clone_size: once
cdr3_aa: CASSLPLGDRSLETQYF
cdr3_nt: TGTGCCAGCAGCCTCCCCCTGGGGGATAGAAGTTTAGAGACCCAGTACTTC

d_call: TRBD2
j_call: TRBJ2-7
v_call: TRBV24-1
clone_size: -
cdr3_aa: CATAGTSGAYEQYF
cdr3_nt: TGTGCCACCGCGGGGACTAGCGGTGCCTACGAGCAGTACTTC

d_call: TRBD2
j_call: TRBJ2-1
v_call: TRBV28
clone_size: -
cdr3_aa: CASSQLAGIYNEQFF
cdr3_nt: TGTGCCAGCAGTCAACTAGCGGGAATCTACAATGAGCAGTTCTTC

d_call: -
j_call: TRBJ1-6
v_call: TRBV11-3
clone_size: -
cdr3_aa: CASSRTLGSPLHF
cdr3_nt: TGTGCCAGCAGCCGGACCCTAGGTTCACCCCTCCACTTT

d_call: TRBD1
j_call: TRBJ2-3
v_call: TRBV6-5
clone_size: few
cdr3_aa: CASSYSSRGRADTQYF
cdr3_nt: TGTGCCAGCAGTTACTCGTCCAGGGGGCGGGCAGATACGCAGTATTTT

d_call: TRBD1
j_call: TRBJ1-6
v_call: TRBV20-1
clone_size: -
cdr3_aa: CSARLTGGRNSPLHF
cdr3_nt: TGCAGTGCTAGATTAACAGGGGGCCGTAATTCACCCCTCCACTTT

d_call: -
j_call: TRBJ2-4
v_call: TRBV20-1
clone_size: -
cdr3_aa: CSARATKAKNIQYF
cdr3_nt: TGCAGTGCTAGAGCTACCAAAGCCAAAAACATTCAGTACTTC

d_call: -
j_call: TRBJ1-1
v_call: TRBV6-1
clone_size: -
cdr3_aa: CASSRGTEAFF
cdr3_nt: TGTGCCAGCAGTAGAGGGACCGAAGCTTTCTTT

d_call: -
j_call: TRBJ1-3
v_call: TRBV20-1
clone_size: -
cdr3_aa: CSAGGQRTGNTIYF
cdr3_nt: TGCAGTGCGGGAGGACAGAGGACGGGGAACACCATATATTTT

d_call: TRBD1
j_call: TRBJ1-2
v_call: TRBV7-9
clone_size: few
cdr3_aa: CASSLGQGWGYTF
cdr3_nt: TGTGCCAGCAGCTTAGGACAGGGGTGGGGCTACACCTTC

d_call: -
j_call: TRBJ2-3
v_call: TRBV11-2
clone_size: -
cdr3_aa: CASSSSPSGTDTQYF
cdr3_nt: TGTGCCAGCAGCTCCTCCCCTAGCGGCACAGATACGCAGTATTTT

d_call: -
j_call: TRBJ2-1
v_call: TRBV7-8
clone_size: -
cdr3_aa: CASSLDRVGDEQFF
cdr3_nt: TGTGCCAGCAGCTTAGACAGGGTCGGGGATGAGCAGTTCTTC

d_call: TRBD1
j_call: TRBJ2-7
v_call: TRBV18
clone_size: -
cdr3_aa: CASRRLDRGPYEQYF
cdr3_nt: TGTGCCAGCAGACGGCTCGACAGGGGGCCCTACGAGCAGTACTTC

d_call: -
j_call: TRBJ1-3
v_call: TRBV4-3
clone_size: -
cdr3_aa: CASSQDPGRAGNTIYF
cdr3_nt: TGCGCCAGCAGCCAAGATCCCGGCAGAGCTGGAAACACCATATATTTT

d_call: -
j_call: TRBJ1-5
v_call: TRBV6-5
clone_size: -
cdr3_aa: CASSLGNQPQHF
cdr3_nt: TGTGCCAGCAGTTTGGGCAATCAGCCCCAGCATTTT

d_call: -
j_call: TRBJ2-2
v_call: TRBV7-2
clone_size: -
cdr3_aa: CASSLVLGNTGELFF
cdr3_nt: TGTGCCAGCAGCTTAGTTCTCGGGAACACCGGGGAGCTGTTTTTT

d_call: TRBD2
j_call: TRBJ2-2
v_call: TRBV20-1
clone_size: -
cdr3_aa: CSAQASGRSTGELFF
cdr3_nt: TGCAGTGCCCAGGCTAGCGGGAGGAGCACCGGGGAGCTGTTTTTT

d_call: TRBD1
j_call: TRBJ1-6
v_call: TRBV30
clone_size: -
cdr3_aa: CAWKGWGTGPNSPLHF
cdr3_nt: TGTGCCTGGAAAGGGTGGGGGACAGGCCCTAATTCACCCCTCCACTTT

d_call: -
j_call: TRBJ1-2
v_call: TRBV12-3/TRBV12-4
clone_size: -
cdr3_aa: CASSPKWDNYGYTF
cdr3_nt: TGTGCCAGCAGCCCCAAATGGGATAACTATGGCTACACCTTC

d_call: -
j_call: TRBJ1-3
v_call: TRBV6-1
clone_size: -
cdr3_aa: CASRPQGTGNTIYF
cdr3_nt: TGTGCCAGCAGGCCCCAGGGAACTGGAAACACCATATATTTT

d_call: -
j_call: TRBJ1-1
v_call: TRBV6-5
clone_size: -
cdr3_aa: CASSYSGRMNTEAFF
cdr3_nt: TGTGCCAGCAGTTACTCCGGCAGGATGAACACTGAAGCTTTCTTT

d_call: TRBD1
j_call: TRBJ1-5
v_call: TRBV19
clone_size: -
cdr3_aa: CASSIRGLGQPQHF
cdr3_nt: TGTGCCAGTAGTATAAGGGGGCTGGGTCAGCCCCAGCATTTT

d_call: -
j_call: TRBJ1-5
v_call: TRBV28
clone_size: -
cdr3_aa: CASNIPRSRVDQPQHF
cdr3_nt: TGTGCCAGCAACATCCCCCGATCTAGGGTCGATCAGCCCCAGCATTTT

d_call: TRBD1
j_call: TRBJ2-2
v_call: TRBV2
clone_size: -
cdr3_aa: CASSPAGWTGDAGELFF
cdr3_nt: TGTGCCAGCAGTCCCGCCGGCTGGACAGGGGACGCCGGGGAGCTGTTTTTT

d_call: -
j_call: TRBJ2-1
v_call: TRBV2
clone_size: once
cdr3_aa: CASSELLGVVGEQFF
cdr3_nt: TGTGCCAGCAGTGAACTCCTAGGGGTAGTCGGGGAGCAGTTCTTC

d_call: TRBD1
j_call: TRBJ2-5
v_call: TRBV14
clone_size: -
cdr3_aa: CASSHGTGKETQYF
cdr3_nt: TGTGCCAGCAGCCACGGGACAGGGAAGGAGACCCAGTACTTC

d_call: -
j_call: TRBJ2-7
v_call: TRBV4-3
clone_size: -
cdr3_aa: CASSQDFSGTAYEQYF
cdr3_nt: TGCGCCAGCAGCCAAGATTTCTCCGGGACTGCATACGAGCAGTACTTC

d_call: -
j_call: TRBJ2-7
v_call: TRBV7-2
clone_size: once
cdr3_aa: CASSLYYEQYF
cdr3_nt: TGTGCCAGCAGCTTATATTACGAGCAGTACTTC

d_call: -
j_call: TRBJ1-1
v_call: TRBV10-1
clone_size: -
cdr3_aa: CASTSSTNTEAFF
cdr3_nt: TGCGCCAGCACCTCAAGCACGAACACTGAAGCTTTCTTT

d_call: TRBD1
j_call: TRBJ2-7
v_call: TRBV15
clone_size: -
cdr3_aa: CATSRDPQGAYEQYF
cdr3_nt: TGTGCCACCAGCAGAGACCCCCAGGGGGCCTACGAGCAGTACTTC

d_call: -
j_call: TRBJ2-3
v_call: TRBV7-2
clone_size: -
cdr3_aa: CASRASAQKPDTQYF
cdr3_nt: TGTGCCAGCAGGGCTAGCGCACAAAAGCCGGATACGCAGTATTTT

d_call: -
j_call: TRBJ1-5
v_call: TRBV5-1
clone_size: few
cdr3_aa: CASSWRPGTDSNQPQHF
cdr3_nt: TGCGCCAGCAGCTGGCGACCCGGGACGGATAGCAATCAGCCCCAGCATTTT

d_call: -
j_call: TRBJ1-5
v_call: TRBV30
clone_size: -
cdr3_aa: CAWSTDRINQPQHF
cdr3_nt: TGTGCCTGGAGTACGGACCGGATCAATCAGCCCCAGCATTTT

d_call: -
j_call: TRBJ1-2
v_call: TRBV20-1
clone_size: -
cdr3_aa: CRPSQGGTNYGYTF
cdr3_nt: TGCAGGCCGAGCCAGGGTGGGACGAACTATGGCTACACCTTC